The following is a T cell receptor (beta chain) sequence with its context. The antigen remains unidentified. Clones were sequenced by immunoSEQ multiplex PCR, and TCRdb holds only the in-frame ones, with some missing. The sample carries about 96,000 clones, roughly 87% recorded once. Trimming cost V 8 bases and J 4 bases; bases outside gene matches: 4. CDR1 and CDR2 from the germline V gene are MNHEY and SVGAGI. The CDR3 is made up of 13 amino acids. This sample was included in a study of T cell responses to AZD1222 COVID-19 vaccine. Overall study results and limits: Donors skewed white British and female; clonal diversity was possibly underestimated.

The material sequenced was peripheral blood, taken on day 0 of AZD1222 vaccination. The chain has TRBV6-5 and TRBJ2-5; 10 nucleotides agree with TRBD2. The clonotype originates from an adult in good health. CDR3: CASVVAGGETQYF. For the CDR3, the DNA is TGTGCCAGCGTAGTAGCGGGGGGAGAGACCCAGTACTTC.